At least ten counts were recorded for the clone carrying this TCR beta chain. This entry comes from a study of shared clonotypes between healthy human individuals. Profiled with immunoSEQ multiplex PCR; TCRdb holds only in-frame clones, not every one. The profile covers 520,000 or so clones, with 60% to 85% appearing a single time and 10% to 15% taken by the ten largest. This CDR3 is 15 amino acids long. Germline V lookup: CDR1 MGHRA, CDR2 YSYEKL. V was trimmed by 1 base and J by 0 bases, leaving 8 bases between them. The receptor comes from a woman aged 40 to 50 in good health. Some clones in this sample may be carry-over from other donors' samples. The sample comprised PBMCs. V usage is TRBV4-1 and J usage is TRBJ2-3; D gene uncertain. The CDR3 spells CASSQGDGSTDTQYF. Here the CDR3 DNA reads TGCGCCAGCAGCCAAGGCGACGGTAGCACAGATACGCAGTATTTT.